Listed here are 20 T cell receptor beta chains from one sample, sequenced in a study of CD8 T cells in Susac syndrome. Random-hexamer reverse transcription was applied to about 0.45 to 1 ug RNA. TCRdb re-called the immunoSEQ multiplex PCR reads with MiXCR, one entry per CDR3 protein. The profile shows about 240,000 distinct CDR3 sequences, around 96% of them singletons. Sequences were obtained from CD4+ T cells from PBMCs. Receptors originate from a human donor with Susac syndrome.

The genes are TRBV28 and TRBJ2-7, with D perhaps matching TRBD2 (7 bases). Germline V gives CDR1 MDHEN, CDR2 SYDVKM. The CDR3 runs to 14 residues. The V end lost 6 bases, the J end lost 5 bases, and 17 bases lay between the germline ends. The CDR3 sequence is CASSWGGQVNEQYF. In DNA form, the CDR3 reads TGTGCCAGCAGCTGGGGGGGGCAGGTCAACGAGCAGTACTTC. Full variable domain (outside the CDR3, taken from reference TRBV28 and TRBJ2-7): DVKVTQSSRYLVKRTGEKVFLECVQDMDHENMFWYRQDPGLGLRLIYFSYDVKMKEKGDIPEGYSVSREKKERFSLILESASTNQTSMYLCASSWGGQVNEQYFGPGTRLTVT.

The chain employs TRBV7-9 and TRBJ2-3; 7 bases match TRBD1. This CDR3 comprises 15 residues. CDR1 is SEHNR, CDR2 FQNEAQ, per germline (reference sequence). V lost 3 bases, J lost 1 base, and 4 bases stayed unmatched. The CDR3: CASSFRGQGTDTQYF. The CDR3, as DNA: TGTGCCAGCAGCTTCCGTGGACAGGGCACAGATACGCAGTATTTT.

The chain carries TRBV20-1 and TRBJ2-1; 8 positions match TRBD2. The CDR3 spans 13 residues. CDR1 and CDR2 from the germline V gene are DFQATT and SNEGSKA (reference sequence). The V segment lost 6 bases and the J segment 5 bases; nucleotides outside the gene matches: 6. The CDR3 loop reads CSAQRERHNEQFF. CDR3 DNA sequence: TGCAGTGCCCAGCGGGAGCGTCACAATGAGCAGTTCTTC.

V is TRBV5-4 and J is TRBJ1-1; no firm D call. Germline V gene lookup returns CDR1 SGHNT and CDR2 YYREEE (reference sequence). The CDR3 is 13 residues long. V lost 4 bases and J 3 bases, leaving 10 bases between the germline ends. The chain's CDR3 is CASSREWDTEAFF. Written as DNA, the CDR3 is TGTGCCAGCAGCCGAGAGTGGGACACTGAAGCTTTCTTT.

For the CDR3, the DNA is TGCAGTGCTAGAGCTACGGACAGTTACTATGGCTACACCTTC. Protein: CSARATDSYYGYTF. The chain recombines TRBV20-1 with TRBJ1-2; D might be TRBD1 (6 bases). Germline V lookup: CDR1 DFQATT, CDR2 SNEGSKA (reference sequence). The CDR3 contains 14 residues. The ends were cut back, 1 base at V and 3 bases at J, with 12 bases in the middle.

The CDR3 coding sequence is TGTGCCAGCAGCGTATTTAACTATGGCTACACCTTC. Translating it yields CASSVFNYGYTF. The V gene is TRBV9, the J gene TRBJ1-2; D is unresolved. With 1 base removed from V and 1 base from J, the gap between germline ends came to 2 bases. The CDR3 is 12 residues long. Looked up from germline, CDR1 is SGDLS and CDR2 is YYNGEE. Based on the CDR3 plus reference TRBV9 and TRBJ1-2, the full variable domain is DSGVTQTPKHLITATGQRVTLRCSPRSGDLSVYWYQQSLDQGLQFLIQYYNGEERAKGNILERFSAQQFPDLHSELNLSSLELGDSALYFCASSVFNYGYTFGSGTRLTVV.

The rearrangement uses TRBV30 and TRBJ2-7, with 8 positions matching TRBD1. The CDR3 consists of 17 residues. The V and J ends lost 3 bases and 0 bases, in that order; junction bases with no gene match: 13. CDR1 GTSNPN and CDR2 SVGIG come from the germline V gene (reference sequence). Here the CDR3 reads CAWRRKKTGVHSYEQYF. DNA for the CDR3: TGTGCCTGGAGACGCAAAAAGACAGGGGTGCACTCCTACGAGCAGTACTTC.

V and J are TRBV19 and TRBJ1-4; D is possibly TRBD1 (5 bases). Germline CDR1 is LNHDA and CDR2 is SQIVND (reference sequence). V was clipped by 10 bases and J by 3 bases, with 12 bases between them. The CDR3 spans 13 residues. CDR3 nucleotide sequence: TGTGCCATCCGGCTGGGGCCTAATGAAAAACTGTTTTTT. It codes for CAIRLGPNEKLFF.

The rearrangement joins TRBV3-1 to TRBJ2-5, with D hard to call. Germline values: CDR1 LGHDT, CDR2 YNNKEL (reference sequence). The CDR3 totals 13 residues. V was pared by 4 bases and J by 4 bases, with 10 bases between. The CDR3 sequence is CASSLFAPETQYF. CDR3 in DNA: TGTGCCAGCAGCCTTTTCGCGCCAGAGACCCAGTACTTC.

V is TRBV3-1 and J is TRBJ2-5, with D uncertain. V lost 1 base and J 5 bases, leaving 5 bases between the germline ends. The CDR3 runs to 12 residues. Germline assignment: CDR1 LGHDT and CDR2 YNNKEL (reference sequence). This CDR3 is CASSQAKETQYF. As DNA, the CDR3 is TGTGCCAGCAGCCAAGCTAAGGAGACCCAGTACTTC.

The chain combines TRBV12-3 or TRBV12-4 with TRBJ1-1, with D hard to call. The CDR3 loop spans 11 amino acids. V shed 3 bases and J shed 8 bases, with 7 bases lying between them. As DNA, the CDR3 is TGTGCCAGCAGTTTGGTGGGAGAAGCTTTCTTT. This codes for CASSLVGEAFF.

The chain employs TRBV30 and TRBJ2-1; no clear D. Per the germline V gene, CDR1 is GTSNPN and CDR2 is SVGIG (reference sequence). V gave up 8 bases and J gave up 2 bases, with 7 bases separating them. This CDR3 spans 11 amino acids. CDR3: CARETYNEQFF. The CDR3 nucleotides read TGTGCCCGAGAGACCTACAATGAGCAGTTCTTC.

The gene calls are TRBV9 and TRBJ2-3, with D perhaps matching TRBD1 (6 bases). This CDR3 contains 12 residues. Looked up from germline, CDR1 is SGDLS and CDR2 is YYNGEE. The V gene lost 10 bases and the J gene lost 6 bases, with 15 bases spanning the gap. Written as DNA, the CDR3 is TGTGCCTCTACAGGGCGAGCCGATACGCAGTATTTT. This encodes CASTGRADTQYF. The full variable domain, rest sourced from reference TRBV9 and TRBJ2-3, is DSGVTQTPKHLITATGQRVTLRCSPRSGDLSVYWYQQSLDQGLQFLIQYYNGEERAKGNILERFSAQQFPDLHSELNLSSLELGDSALYFCASTGRADTQYFGPGTRLTVL.

This chain links TRBV20-1 with TRBJ2-7, with 10 bases aligning to TRBD2. Germline-derived CDR1 and CDR2 are DFQATT and SNEGSKA (reference sequence). Unmatched junction bases numbered 6, after V lost 1 base and J lost 3 bases. The CDR3 length is 15 residues. The CDR3 coding sequence is TGCAGTGCTAGAGGGGCTAGCGGGAGCAGCTACGAGCAGTACTTC. This translates into CSARGASGSSYEQYF.

V usage is TRBV5-4 and J usage is TRBJ2-5; 10 bases agree with TRBD1. The CDR3 loop spans 15 amino acids. The V gene's germline CDR1 is SGHNT and CDR2 YYREEE (reference sequence). J lost 4 bases, V lost 4 bases, and 7 bases had no gene match. CDR3 sequence reads: CASSPGQGVGETQYF. The CDR3 DNA reads TGTGCCAGCAGCCCAGGACAGGGGGTTGGAGAGACCCAGTACTTC.

The rearrangement links TRBV29-1 to TRBJ1-2, with D possibly being TRBD1 (6 bases). The V end lost 6 bases, the J end lost 6 bases, and 11 bases lay between the germline ends. The CDR3 contains 11 residues. Germline CDR1 reads SQVTM; CDR2 reads ANQGSEA. CDR3 in amino acids: CSVETGNGYTF. The CDR3 nucleotides are TGCAGCGTGGAAACAGGGAATGGCTACACCTTC.

This clonotype was found once. For the CDR3, the DNA is TGCAGTGCAACGCGGGAGGGCCAGTCCTACGAGCAGTACTTC. It translates to CSATREGQSYEQYF. The rearrangement uses TRBV20-1 and TRBJ2-7; 9 nucleotides match TRBD2. From germline, CDR1 is DFQATT and CDR2 SNEGSKA (reference sequence). CDR3 length equals 14 residues. Trimming cost V 6 bases and J 1 base; bases outside gene matches: 7.

The chain links TRBV4-1 to TRBJ2-7; a weak D match, TRBD2 (5 bases). The CDR3 has 17 amino acids. Between the trimmed V and J ends, which lost 0 bases and 0 bases, there was a span of 15 bases. Per germline, CDR1 MGHRA and CDR2 YSYEKL. CDR3 in DNA: TGCGCCAGCAGCCAAGATCGCCGGCGGAGGAGCTCCTACGAGCAGTACTTC. This gives the protein CASSQDRRRRSSYEQYF.

The J gene is TRBJ2-1, the V gene TRBV25-1, with a tentative D call TRBD1 (6 bases). The CDR3 extends over 16 amino acids. Germline V gene sequence: CDR1 MGHDK, CDR2 SYGVNS. Trimming took 2 bases from V and 9 from J, leaving 20 bases between them. CDR3 residues: CASSEGPRGYRGEQFF. The CDR3 nucleotides are TGTGCCAGCAGTGAAGGGCCCAGGGGCTATAGAGGTGAGCAGTTCTTC.

This chain joins TRBV20-1 and TRBJ2-1; D remains ambiguous. The V gene's germline CDR1 is DFQATT and CDR2 SNEGSKA (reference sequence). V was pared by 5 bases and J by 10 bases, with 15 bases between. The CDR3 is 12 residues long. CDR3 DNA: TGCAGTGCTCGAGCTCCTTTACTAGAGCAGTTCTTC. Amino acids: CSARAPLLEQFF.